This is a list of T cell receptor beta chains from one sample in a study of shared clonotypes between healthy human individuals. Method: immunoSEQ multiplex PCR; TCRdb's copy keeps in-frame clones and lacks some. This sample yields some 790,000 clones, of which over 55% are seen a single time; around 1.8% belongs to the top ten. The sample consisted of memory CD4+ T cells sorted from blood. Receptors were obtained from a young woman in good health. CDR3s include the opening cysteine and the closing phenylalanine or tryptophan. The D gene is left open where the match is weak. The size field is filled for only some rows; it gives once, few, many or a size class.

TRBJ2-7 | . | TRBV19 | . | CASSRAQGINEQYF | TGTGCCAGTAGTAGAGCGCAGGGTATCAACGAGCAGTACTTC
TRBJ2-7 | TRBD1 | TRBV5-6 | . | CASSFSDRIGEQYF | TGTGCCAGCAGCTTTTCGGACAGGATCGGCGAGCAGTACTTC
TRBJ2-7 | TRBD2 | TRBV5-1 | . | CASSSLLLAGGYEQYF | TGCGCCAGCAGCTCTCTACTACTAGCGGGAGGTTACGAGCAGTACTTC
TRBJ1-4 | TRBD1 | TRBV28 | . | CASTGGAYEKLFF | TGTGCCAGCACAGGGGGCGCCTATGAAAAACTGTTTTTT
TRBJ1-1 | . | TRBV27 | once | CASSGTRASGGATEAFF | TGTGCCAGCAGTGGGACGAGGGCCTCTGGCGGCGCGACTGAAGCTTTCTTT
TRBJ1-1 | . | TRBV18 | . | CASSRQDTLNTEAFF | TGTGCCAGCTCACGACAAGACACTCTGAACACTGAAGCTTTCTTT
TRBJ1-2 | . | TRBV10-3 | . | CAISAAGHGYGYTF | TGTGCCATCAGTGCCGCGGGTCATGGCTATGGCTACACCTTC
TRBJ2-5 | . | TRBV18 | . | CASSPPREETQYF | TGTGCCAGCTCACCACCGAGGGAAGAGACCCAGTACTTC
TRBJ2-3 | TRBD1 | TRBV28 | . | CASSPGTGEGDTQYF | TGTGCCAGCAGTCCGGGGACAGGGGAGGGGGATACGCAGTATTTT
TRBJ2-7 | . | TRBV4-2 | . | CASSQPGTSYEQYF | TGTGCCAGCAGCCAGCCCGGGACGTCCTACGAGCAGTACTTC
TRBJ1-5 | . | TRBV14 | . | CASSRESNQPQHF | TGTGCCAGCAGCCGAGAGAGCAATCAGCCCCAGCATTTT
TRBJ1-1 | . | TRBV11-3 | . | CASSFNEGTEAFF | TGTGCCAGCAGCTTCAATGAGGGCACTGAAGCTTTCTTT
TRBJ2-6 | . | TRBV5-1 | . | CASSPAGHSGANVLTF | TGCGCCAGCAGCCCAGCGGGTCACTCTGGGGCCAACGTCCTGACTTTC
TRBJ2-3 | . | TRBV2 | . | CASRASSWGRTDTQYF | TGTGCCAGCAGGGCCAGCTCCTGGGGCCGCACAGATACGCAGTATTTT
TRBJ2-2 | . | TRBV5-6 | . | CASSFGGQVTGELFF | TGTGCCAGCAGCTTTGGGGGGCAGGTCACCGGGGAGCTGTTTTTT
TRBJ1-2 | TRBD1 | TRBV4-1 | . | CASSPPERDRDYTF | TGCGCCAGCAGCCCCCCTGAACGGGACAGAGACTACACCTTC
TRBJ2-1 | . | TRBV7-8 | . | CASSLRSLGGDNEQFF | TGTGCCAGCAGCTTACGGTCGTTGGGGGGAGACAATGAGCAGTTCTTC
TRBJ2-7 | . | TRBV23-1 | . | CASSQIGMNEQYF | TGCGCCAGCAGTCAAATCGGTATGAACGAGCAGTACTTC
TRBJ2-1 | . | TRBV9 | . | CASSAGLSSGNEQFF | TGTGCCAGCAGCGCCGGACTCAGCAGCGGCAATGAGCAGTTCTTC
TRBJ1-1 | . | TRBV5-1 | . | CASSLTAGNTEAFF | TGCGCCAGCAGTCTTACTGCGGGGAACACTGAAGCTTTCTTT
TRBJ1-1 | . | TRBV6-5 | . | CASSYGGLLTEAFF | TGTGCCAGCAGTTACGGGGGGCTTTTGACTGAAGCTTTCTTT
TRBJ2-2 | . | TRBV25-1 | . | CASKGRDTRSGELFF | TGTGCCAGCAAAGGACGGGACACCCGATCCGGGGAGCTGTTTTTT
TRBJ1-2 | . | TRBV7-2 | . | CASSLVKGPNYGYTF | TGTGCCAGCAGCTTAGTGAAGGGACCTAACTATGGCTACACCTTC
TRBJ1-5 | . | TRBV4-1 | . | CASSQDTGLSQPQHF | TGCGCCAGCAGCCAAGATACTGGGTTGAGTCAGCCCCAGCATTTT
TRBJ2-7 | . | TRBV6-5 | . | CASSHDSQGGYEQYF | TGTGCCAGCAGCCACGACTCCCAGGGAGGCTACGAGCAGTACTTC
TRBJ2-1 | . | TRBV12-5 | . | CASGLGGNYNEQFF | TGTGCTAGTGGTTTGGGCGGGAACTACAATGAGCAGTTCTTC
TRBJ2-2 | TRBD2 | TRBV5-8 | many | CASSLGLAGGTGELFF | TGTGCCAGCAGCTTAGGGCTAGCGGGAGGCACCGGGGAGCTGTTTTTT
TRBJ2-3 | TRBD2 | TRBV18 | . | CASSLPRSGRPDTQYF | TGTGCCAGCTCACTCCCTAGGAGCGGGAGACCAGATACGCAGTATTTT
TRBJ2-2 | TRBD1 | TRBV7-9 | . | CASSIRQGAMSGELFF | TGTGCCAGCAGCATCCGACAGGGGGCGATGAGCGGGGAGCTGTTTTTT
TRBJ1-1 | . | TRBV11-2 | . | CASSLGGEAFF | TGTGCCAGCAGCTTGGGGGGTGAAGCTTTCTTT
TRBJ1-1 | . | TRBV20-1 | . | CSAPRTDEAFF | TGCAGTGCACCGAGGACAGATGAAGCTTTCTTT
TRBJ2-4 | . | TRBV5-1 | . | CASSWTASAGLTKNIQYF | TGCGCCAGCAGCTGGACAGCATCGGCGGGCCTGACCAAAAACATTCAGTACTTC
TRBJ1-4 | TRBD1 | TRBV5-1 | . | CASSLYGTGDEKLFF | TGCGCCAGCAGCTTGTATGGGACAGGGGACGAAAAACTGTTTTTT
TRBJ2-7 | . | TRBV27 | . | CASSSIGFSYEQYF | TGTGCCAGCAGTTCGATCGGTTTCTCCTACGAGCAGTACTTC
TRBJ2-3 | . | TRBV9 | many | CASSVDYRGRTQYF | TGTGCCAGCAGCGTAGATTACCGGGGGAGGACGCAGTATTTT
TRBJ2-1 | TRBD2 | TRBV4-1 | few | CASSQEIAGGSYNEQFF | TGCGCCAGCAGCCAAGAAATAGCGGGAGGATCCTACAATGAGCAGTTCTTC
TRBJ1-1 | . | TRBV4-1 | few | CASSRQEGTEAFF | TGCGCCAGCAGCCGACAGGAGGGCACTGAAGCTTTCTTT
TRBJ1-1 | TRBD1 | TRBV9 | few | CASTPLGQANTEAFF | TGTGCCAGCACCCCCTTGGGACAGGCCAACACTGAAGCTTTCTTT
TRBJ2-7 | TRBD1 | TRBV19 | . | CASSTPGTGVYEQYF | TGTGCCAGTAGTACGCCCGGGACAGGGGTGTACGAGCAGTACTTC
TRBJ2-3 | . | TRBV7-2 | once | CASMPPGEDTQYF | TGTGCCAGCATGCCCCCGGGGGAGGATACGCAGTATTTT
TRBJ2-1 | . | TRBV28 | once | CASRDGGESSEQFF | TGTGCCAGCAGAGATGGGGGAGAAAGTAGTGAGCAGTTCTTC
TRBJ2-3 | TRBD2 | TRBV5-1 | . | CASSFSGRAFTDTQYF | TGCGCCAGCAGCTTTAGCGGGAGGGCCTTCACAGATACGCAGTATTTT
TRBJ2-6 | TRBD1 | TRBV6-4 | . | CASSQTGGTGANVLTF | TGTGCCAGCAGCCAAACAGGGGGCACTGGGGCCAACGTCCTGACTTTC
TRBJ2-7 | TRBD1 | TRBV28 | . | CASSFPTGDEQYF | TGTGCCAGCAGTTTCCCCACAGGGGACGAGCAGTACTTC
TRBJ1-2 | . | TRBV9 | . | CASSVVDLPGAAGYTF | TGTGCCAGCAGCGTAGTAGACCTCCCAGGGGCCGCCGGCTACACCTTC
TRBJ2-1 | . | TRBV10-1 | few | CASSPSRVPGNEQFF | TGCGCCAGCAGCCCATCAAGGGTCCCGGGTAATGAGCAGTTCTTC
TRBJ1-1 | . | TRBV18 | many | CASSRSLTEANTEAFF | TGTGCCAGCTCACGATCCTTGACGGAGGCTAACACTGAAGCTTTCTTT
TRBJ2-7 | . | TRBV10-1 | . | CASSESRAGFYEQYF | TGCGCCAGCAGTGAGTCTCGAGCAGGGTTCTACGAGCAGTACTTC
TRBJ1-3 | . | TRBV7-6 | . | CASGRGPVFGNTIYF | TGTGCCTCCGGCCGAGGGCCTGTCTTCGGAAACACCATATATTTT
TRBJ1-5 | . | TRBV7-9 | few | CASSPSNGNQPQHF | TGTGCCAGCAGCCCATCCAACGGCAATCAGCCCCAGCATTTT
TRBJ1-4 | . | TRBV30 | . | CAWRRSNEKLFF | TGTGCCTGGAGACGGAGTAATGAAAAACTGTTTTTT
TRBJ1-5 | TRBD1 | TRBV6-5 | . | CASSKGAWQPQHF | TGTGCCAGCAGTAAGGGGGCGTGGCAGCCCCAGCATTTT
TRBJ2-2 | . | TRBV9 | . | CASSVTRDLAGELFF | TGTGCCAGCAGCGTAACGCGGGATCTCGCCGGGGAGCTGTTTTTT
TRBJ2-2 | . | TRBV4-1 | few | CASSQGNSLTGELFF | TGCGCCAGCAGCCAAGGGAATAGCCTCACCGGGGAGCTGTTTTTT
TRBJ2-1 | . | TRBV5-1 | . | CASRVGSGGSYNEQFF | TGCGCCAGCAGGGTTGGGTCCGGGGGATCCTACAATGAGCAGTTCTTC